This TCR beta chain was identified in a study of blood T cell repertoires in COVID-19. This CDR3 has 16 residues. V was pared by 4 bases and J by 0 bases, with 5 bases of the junction left unmatched. Germline V gene data show CDR1 as KGHSH and CDR2 as LQKENI. The table came from immunoSEQ multiplex PCR; TCRdb's copy has only in-frame clones and leaves some out. Of about 280,000 clones in the sample, roughly 87% were seen once. Source material: peripheral blood. This TCR was sampled from a man younger than 35 with active or convalescent COVID-19. The chain recombines TRBV18 with TRBJ1-3; 8 nucleotides line up with TRBD1. The DNA for the CDR3 is TGTGCCAGCTCACTCGGACAGGGCTTCTCTGGAAACACCATATATTTT. Protein: CASSLGQGFSGNTIYF.